The 8 T cell receptor beta chains below come from one sample, sequenced in a study of shared T cell receptors in the human thymus. Only in-frame clones appear in the TCRdb table, and some are missing; sequencing was by immunoSEQ multiplex PCR. This sample yields under 700,000 clones, of which approximately 80% are seen a single time; roughly 0.013% belongs to the top ten. These data are also associated with another study on human thymus T cells.

The sequenced sample consisted of thymocytes. The receptors shown here come from a boy in the first two years of life with a congenital heart defect.

The chain carries TRBV14 and TRBJ2-7; no clear D. The CDR3 is made up of 12 amino acids. V lost 3 bases and J 4 bases, leaving 7 bases between the germline ends. In germline, CDR1 is SGHDN, CDR2 FVKESK. CDR3 region: CASSQGYYEQYF. The CDR3 nucleotides read TGTGCCAGCAGCCAGGGCTATTACGAGCAGTACTTC.

The rearrangement links TRBV27 to TRBJ2-7; D is possibly TRBD2 (5 bases). The V end lost 6 bases, the J end lost 1 base, and 13 bases lay between the germline ends. This CDR3 has 14 amino acids. The germline CDR1 and CDR2 sequences are MNHEY and SMNVEV (reference sequence). The CDR3 region is CASSRRPGSYEQYF. The CDR3 region has the DNA TGTGCCAGCAGCCGAAGACCGGGGTCCTACGAGCAGTACTTC.

The rearrangement links TRBV7-9 to TRBJ2-7, with 8 bases that match TRBD1. The CDR3 has 15 residues. Germline V gene lookup returns CDR1 SEHNR and CDR2 FQNEAQ (reference sequence). Losses at the gene ends were 6 bases for V and 3 bases for J; bases not matched to a gene: 10. CDR3 nucleotide sequence: TGTGCCAGCAGTAGCCGGGACAGGAGTCACTACGAGCAGTACTTC. Its protein product is CASSSRDRSHYEQYF.

J is TRBJ1-6 and V is TRBV6-5; 7 positions agree with TRBD1. The CDR3 loop spans 14 amino acids. Trimming at V came to 5 bases and at J to 5 bases, leaving 3 bases not matched to a gene. CDR1 MNHEY and CDR2 SVGAGI come from the germline V gene. The CDR3 loop reads CASSPTGDNSPLHF. DNA of the CDR3: TGTGCCAGCAGTCCTACAGGGGATAATTCACCCCTCCACTTT.

The chain uses TRBV6-5 and TRBJ1-4, with a tentative D call TRBD1 (5 bases). Trimming left V 9 bases short and J 7 bases short, with 21 bases between. Germline CDR1 reads MNHEY; CDR2 reads SVGAGI. The CDR3 has 15 amino acids. The CDR3 here is CASTQGGGNGEKLFF. CDR3 bases: TGTGCCAGTACTCAAGGCGGGGGGAATGGTGAAAAACTGTTTTTT.

J is TRBJ2-7 and V is TRBV25-1; TRBD2 matches 11 bases. V lost 4 bases to trimming and J lost 2 bases; unmatched junction nucleotides: 13. The germline V gene encodes CDR1 MGHDK and CDR2 SYGVNS. This CDR3 has 18 amino acids. CDR3 in amino acids: CASSANGTSGRLAYEQYF. CDR3 bases: TGTGCCAGCAGTGCGAACGGCACTAGCGGGAGATTGGCCTACGAGCAGTACTTC.

This chain joins TRBV7-2 and TRBJ1-1; perhaps TRBD1 as D (6 bases). Germline assignment: CDR1 SGHTA and CDR2 FQGNSA. The CDR3 runs 19 residues. V gave up 1 base and J gave up 0 bases, with 21 bases separating them. CDR3 residues: CASSLVGPSSQGMNTEAFF. In DNA, the CDR3 is TGTGCCAGCAGCTTAGTGGGCCCCTCCTCACAGGGCATGAACACTGAAGCTTTCTTT.

This sequence joins TRBV27 and TRBJ2-3, with D perhaps matching TRBD2 (6 bases). The CDR3 extends over 17 amino acids. The V gene's germline CDR1 is MNHEY and CDR2 SMNVEV (reference sequence). The V end was cut by 5 bases, the J end by 2 bases, with 20 bases between. As DNA, the CDR3 is TGTGCCAGCAGTCCCCTCCCTTTGGCGGGAACCACAGATACGCAGTATTTT. Amino acid sequence: CASSPLPLAGTTDTQYF.